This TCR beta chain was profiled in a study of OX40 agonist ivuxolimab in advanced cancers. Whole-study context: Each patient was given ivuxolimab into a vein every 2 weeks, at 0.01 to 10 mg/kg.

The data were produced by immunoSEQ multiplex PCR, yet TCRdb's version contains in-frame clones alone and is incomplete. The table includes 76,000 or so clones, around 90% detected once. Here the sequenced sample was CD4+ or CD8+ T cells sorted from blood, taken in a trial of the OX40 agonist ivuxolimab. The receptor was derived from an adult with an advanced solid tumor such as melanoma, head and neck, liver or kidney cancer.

CDR3 DNA sequence: TGTGCCAGCAGTTACGTGGGACTATACAATGAGCAGTTCTTC. Amino acids: CASSYVGLYNEQFF. The chain joins TRBV6-5 to TRBJ2-1; 7 nucleotides match TRBD2. This CDR3 has 14 residues. Trimming took 2 bases from V and 4 from J; bases not matched to a gene: 2. Germline CDR1 MNHEY, CDR2 SVGAGI.